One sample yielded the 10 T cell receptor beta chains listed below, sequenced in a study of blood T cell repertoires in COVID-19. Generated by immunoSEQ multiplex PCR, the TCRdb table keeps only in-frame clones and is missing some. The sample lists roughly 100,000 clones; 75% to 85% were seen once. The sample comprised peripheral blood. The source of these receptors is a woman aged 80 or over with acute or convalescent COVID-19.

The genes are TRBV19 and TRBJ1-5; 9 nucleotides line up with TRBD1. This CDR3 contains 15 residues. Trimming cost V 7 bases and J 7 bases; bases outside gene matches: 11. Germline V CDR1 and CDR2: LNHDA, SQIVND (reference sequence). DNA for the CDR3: TGTGCCAGTAAGTCAGAACAGGGGGCGAAACAGCCCCAGCATTTT. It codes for CASKSEQGAKQPQHF.

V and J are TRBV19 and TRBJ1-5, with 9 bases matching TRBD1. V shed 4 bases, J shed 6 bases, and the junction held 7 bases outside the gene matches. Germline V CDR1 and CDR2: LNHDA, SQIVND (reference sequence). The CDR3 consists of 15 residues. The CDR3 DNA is TGTGCCAGTAGTAGCGGGACAGGGAAAGGTCAGCCCCAGCATTTT. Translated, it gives CASSSGTGKGQPQHF. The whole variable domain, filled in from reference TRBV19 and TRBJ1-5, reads DGGITQSPKYLFRKEGQNVTLSCEQNLNHDAMYWYRQDPGQGLRLIYYSQIVNDFQKGDIAEGYSVSREKKESFPLTVTSAQKNPTAFYLCASSSGTGKGQPQHFGDGTRLSIL.

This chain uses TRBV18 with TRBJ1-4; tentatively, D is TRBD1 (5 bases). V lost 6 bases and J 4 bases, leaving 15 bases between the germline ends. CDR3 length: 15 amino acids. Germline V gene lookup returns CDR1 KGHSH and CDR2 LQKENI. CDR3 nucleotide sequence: TGTGCCAGCTCGCTCATTAGGGGCGGTAATGAAAAACTGTTTTTT. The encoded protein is CASSLIRGGNEKLFF.

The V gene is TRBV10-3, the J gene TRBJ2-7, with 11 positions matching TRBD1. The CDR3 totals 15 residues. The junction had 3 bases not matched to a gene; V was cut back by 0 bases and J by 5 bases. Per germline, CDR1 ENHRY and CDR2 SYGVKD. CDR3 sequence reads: CAISESRTGGDEQYF. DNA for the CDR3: TGTGCCATCAGTGAGTCGAGGACAGGGGGCGACGAGCAGTACTTC.

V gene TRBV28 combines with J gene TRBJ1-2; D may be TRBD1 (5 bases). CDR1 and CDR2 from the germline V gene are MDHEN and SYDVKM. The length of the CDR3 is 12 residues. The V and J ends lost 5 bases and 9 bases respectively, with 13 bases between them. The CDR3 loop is CASSLSRARYTF. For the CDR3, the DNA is TGTGCCAGCAGTCTAAGCAGGGCTCGCTACACCTTC.

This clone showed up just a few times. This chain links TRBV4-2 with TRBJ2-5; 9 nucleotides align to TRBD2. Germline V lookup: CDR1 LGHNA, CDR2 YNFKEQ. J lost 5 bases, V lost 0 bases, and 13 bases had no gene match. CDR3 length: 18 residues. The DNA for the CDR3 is TGTGCCAGCAGCCAAGATTGGCTAGCGGGGCGAGATAGGGAGACCCAGTACTTC. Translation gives CASSQDWLAGRDRETQYF.

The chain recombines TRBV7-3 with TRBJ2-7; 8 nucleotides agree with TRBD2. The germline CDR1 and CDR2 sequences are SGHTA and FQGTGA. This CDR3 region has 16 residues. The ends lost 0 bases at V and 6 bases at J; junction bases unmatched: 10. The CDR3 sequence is CASSLTGSGSRREQYF. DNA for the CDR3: TGTGCCAGCAGCTTAACTGGGAGCGGGAGCCGACGCGAGCAGTACTTC.

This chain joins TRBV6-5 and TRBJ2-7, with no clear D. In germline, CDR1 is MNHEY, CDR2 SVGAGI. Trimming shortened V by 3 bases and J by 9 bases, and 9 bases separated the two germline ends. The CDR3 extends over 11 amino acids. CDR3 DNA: TGTGCCAGCAGTTATAACGACTGGCAGTACTTC. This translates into CASSYNDWQYF.

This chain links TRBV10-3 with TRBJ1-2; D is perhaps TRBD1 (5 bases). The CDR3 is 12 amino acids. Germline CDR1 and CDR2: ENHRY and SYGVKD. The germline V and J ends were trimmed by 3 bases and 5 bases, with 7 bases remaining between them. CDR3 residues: CAISDGTYGYTF. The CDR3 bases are TGTGCCATCAGTGATGGGACTTATGGCTACACCTTC.

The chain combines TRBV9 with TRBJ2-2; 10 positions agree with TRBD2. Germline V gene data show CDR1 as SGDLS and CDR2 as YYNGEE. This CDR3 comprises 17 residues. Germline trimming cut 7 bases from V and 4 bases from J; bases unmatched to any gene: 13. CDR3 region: CASSAPTSGILTGELFF. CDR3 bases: TGTGCCAGCTCTGCCCCCACTAGCGGGATACTCACCGGGGAGCTGTTTTTT.